This TCR beta chain stems from a study of T cell changes during pregnancy in multiple sclerosis. Germline-derived CDR1 and CDR2 are SGHNT and YYREEE (reference sequence). The CDR3 spans 16 residues. V shed 6 bases, J shed 6 bases, and the junction held 12 bases outside the gene matches. Some clones are missing from TCRdb's copy, which holds only in-frame ones; the method was immunoSEQ multiplex PCR. The sample has approximately 99,000 clones, 90% to 95% seen once. Here the sequenced sample was peripheral blood, taken after pregnancy. The V call is TRBV5-4, the J call TRBJ1-1; 12 bases map to TRBD1. The sequence derives from a female donor with multiple sclerosis, enrolled in a pregnancy study. Written as DNA, the CDR3 is TGTGCCAGCACCCGCGGGGACAGGGGGCGGATGCCTGAAGCTTTCTTT. Residues: CASTRGDRGRMPEAFF.